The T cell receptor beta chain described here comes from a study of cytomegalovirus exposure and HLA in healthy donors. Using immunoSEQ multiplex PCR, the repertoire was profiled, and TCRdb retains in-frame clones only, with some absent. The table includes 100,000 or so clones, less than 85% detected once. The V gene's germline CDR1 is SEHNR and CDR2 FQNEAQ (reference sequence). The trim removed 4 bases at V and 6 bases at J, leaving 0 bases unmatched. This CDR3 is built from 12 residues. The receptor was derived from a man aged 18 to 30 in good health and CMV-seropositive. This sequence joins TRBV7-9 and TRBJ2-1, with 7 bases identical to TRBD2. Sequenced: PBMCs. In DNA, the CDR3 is TGTGCCAGCAGCTCGGGGGGCAATGAGCAGTTCTTC. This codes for CASSSGGNEQFF.